The T cell receptor beta chain described here comes from a study of control samples from healthy donors and cancer patients (dated by TCRdb to the early 2020s). V is clipped by 1 base and J by 0 bases, and the sequence between their germline boundaries is 10 bases long. Per the germline V gene (reference sequence), GTSNPN is the CDR1 and SVGIG is the CDR2. The CDR3 covers 15 residues, taking in both the cysteine and the phenylalanine. The entry retains the CDR3 DNA only, 45 bases that are in frame from base 1. As concerns this clone: The antigen this receptor binds is unknown. No per-base quality is available; no much larger clone lies one base away.

The receptor library was made with the immunoSEQ multiplex PCR assay. Sourced from immuneACCESS, this table was stored by TCRdb with only in-frame sequences that have V and J called. A share of the clones is absent; for the studies checked, an unresolved V gene accounts for under half, and the remainder has no known explanation. The sample table shows 150,000 or so clones, and about 90% are seen once. The ten largest clonotypes hold around 1.6% of the sample. This receptor chain uses TRBV30 and TRBJ1-5, with a weak D call of TRBD1 (6 bases match). The material sequenced was blood. This receptor was taken from a man younger than 35 in good health. The CDR3 protein: CAWSAGGYSNQPQHF. Read as DNA, the sequence is TGTGCCTGGAGTGCGGGGGGCTATAGCAATCAGCCCCAGCATTTT.